This T cell receptor beta chain was captured in a study of shared clonotypes between healthy human individuals (dated by TCRdb to between 2020 and 2021). For the study in its entirety: The cohort included a few men and a couple of women between 18 and 49 years of age. For each donor, CD4 naive and CD4 memory were each given three plates, CD8 naive was given two plates, and CD8 memory was given one plate. To increase sequencing depth and limit assay-specific biases, different laboratories used diverse techniques to prepare libraries and sequence TCR repertoires. To estimate repertoire size and how much clonotypes are shared between individuals, the study performed deep sequencing of blood TCR repertoires from roughly five healthy adults. Between about 0.85 and 8.9 billion PBMCs per donor were obtained by leukapheresis.

From cysteine to phenylalanine, the CDR3 is 17 amino acids long. The CDR3 DNA has 51 bases and is translated from base 1. Sequences SEHNR (CDR1) and FQNEAQ (CDR2) are obtained from the germline V gene (reference sequence). Trimmed from V: 1 base; trimmed from J: 1 base; junction bases lacking a gene match: 9. Turning to this clone: Its target antigen remains unknown. No base qualities exist here, and no much larger clone lies one base off it.

Healthy HIV-negative adults with no recently reported acute infections or vaccinations were included as donors. Every donor was a Caucasian adult living in Nashville, Tennessee, USA. CD4+ T cells were enriched by magnetic negative selection, after which naive cells were positively selected on CD45RA and the negative fraction was taken as the memory subset. Blood was obtained by leukapheresis, after which PBMCs were separated by Ficoll-Histopaque density gradient centrifugation and cryopreserved in liquid nitrogen vapor phase. Analytical flow cytometry was used to check the purity and quantity of every magnetically sorted T cell population. Each sorted fraction had its genomic DNA isolated and then quantified by UV absorbance on a Nanodrop 2000c. Overall study outcomes, separate from this receptor: Clonotypes shared by all four sorted-subset donors showed higher generation probabilities than non-shared clonotypes. Pairwise subsampling led to the expectation that sequencing depth would affect the degree of clonotype sharing among donors. Across a few donors, roughly 5.1% of naive CD4, roughly 3.3% of naive CD8, under 2.5% of memory CD4, and under 0.45% of memory CD8 clonotypes were shared. Even with the large sequencing depth, rarefaction of the sorted-subset datasets indicated that sequencing was incomplete. Only blood was sampled, and tissue TCR repertoires likely differ from those in blood. The small number of donors limited the genetic and exposure-history diversity represented. Naive subsets generally had larger estimated clonotype richness than memory subsets.

TCR CDR3 regions were amplified from genomic DNA by multiplex PCR using the deep immunoSEQ assay. Extracted genomic DNA from each cell subset was distributed evenly across all wells of several immunoSEQ 96-well plates, and each plate was treated as a replicate. Each replicate PCR for sorted subsets received roughly 0.2 ug genomic DNA, equal to roughly 30,000 T cell genomes. Purified libraries were measured with a Qubit 3.0 fluorometer, size-checked on a Bioanalyzer 2100, and measured again with the KAPA Library Quantification kit. Every immunoSEQ 96-well plate was sequenced on a dedicated single-read 150-cycle Illumina NextSeq 550 flow cell. Per the authors' processing: The immunoSEQ output contained only junctional sequences without quality scores, so filtering could not match that applied to full-length reads. Sequences were annotated with PyIR, a Python wrapper for IgBLAST v1.9, and V/J genes and CDR3 were assigned using IMGT germline references. Any read was removed if the V/J assignment was weak (E-value above 1e-6), the CDR3 was missing, or the read contained stop codons, out-of-frame junctions, or ambiguous translated residues. V3J clonotypes were defined as sequences sharing the same inferred V gene, J gene, and CDR3 amino acid sequence. Percentage overlap between repertoires was calculated by dividing the number of shared unique clonotypes by the size of the smaller repertoire. Richness of each repertoire was evaluated using RTK rarefaction, the Chao1 estimator, and Recon v2.1 estimates of unobserved clonotypes. Generation probabilities for all TCRbeta clonotypes obtained by the gDNA method from four donors were computed using OLGA. In TCRdb, the immuneACCESS table is reduced to in-frame sequences with V and J assigned. These tables do not hold every clone; where another copy was compared, an unresolved V gene accounts for under half, and the others remain unexplained. That table is the source of V, J and clone size, and D and trimming were worked out from the DNA. Across this sample there are under 1,900,000 clones, with less than 99% seen only once. The ten largest clones take up about 0.35% of the sample.

Material for sequencing was naive CD4+ T cells sorted from blood. The sample's cell subset or site label, in plain terms: CD45RA+ positively selected. Recombination joined TRBV7-9 with TRBJ1-2; 7 junctional bases match TRBD1. The origin of this receptor is a man aged 30 to 45 in good health. For the CDR3, the sequence is CASSLGPSGTVNYGYTF. The DNA is as follows: TGTGCCAGCAGCTTAGGTCCCTCGGGGACAGTTAACTATGGCTACACCTTC.